These 31 T cell receptor beta chains originate from one sample sequenced in a study of metastatic and nonmetastatic thyroid tumors (dated by TCRdb to 2019 to 2021). Before undergoing thyroid surgery, none of the patients had been given any kind of treatment. The library was generated by PCR. The reads were generated on an Illumina HiSeq 4000. The public reads were reprocessed in TCRdb via fastp at Q25 and MiXCR, keeping in-frame beta chains. The sample has some 19,000 clones on record, approximately 24% of them singletons. The ten biggest clones cover less than 4% of the sample. The sequencing sample was made of blood. The receptors stem from a male donor with papillary thyroid cancer or a benign thyroid nodule (not recorded which). Some clones in this sample may be carry-over from other donors' samples.

Only a few counts were recorded for this clone. V gene TRBV7-2 combines with J gene TRBJ2-3, with D perhaps matching TRBD1 (6 bases). Germline V gene lookup returns CDR1 SGHTA and CDR2 FQGNSA. Trimming took 6 bases from V and 3 from J, leaving 16 bases between them. This CDR3 has 15 residues. The CDR3 nucleotides are TGTGCCAGCAGTAGAGGCCAGGGGCGGACAGATACGCAGTATTTT. Its translation is CASSRGQGRTDTQYF.

V is TRBV11-2 and J is TRBJ1-3; 7 bases are shared with TRBD1. Looked up from germline, CDR1 is SGHAT and CDR2 is FQNNGV. J was trimmed by 8 bases and V by 5 bases; bases with no gene match: 21. The CDR3 length is 18 residues. The CDR3 bases are TGTGCCAGCAGCCTGCGAACACCCGGGACAGCTTTTTTTGACACCATATATTTT. Encoded protein: CASSLRTPGTAFFDTIYF.

Only a few counts were recorded for this clone. The chain joins TRBV6-1 to TRBJ1-2; 7 bases map to TRBD1. This CDR3 contains 14 residues. V shed 3 bases, J shed 8 bases, and the junction held 9 bases outside the gene matches. Germline CDR1 and CDR2: MNHNS and SASEGT. The CDR3 nucleotides are TGTGCCAGCAGTGATTTCGACAGGGCCTGGGGCTACACCTTC. Amino acid sequence: CASSDFDRAWGYTF.

The chain uses TRBV19 and TRBJ1-2; maybe TRBD1 (5 bases). The germline V gene has CDR1 LNHDA and CDR2 SQIVND (reference sequence). V shed 7 bases and J shed 7 bases, with 28 bases lying between them. There are 17 residues in the CDR3. The CDR3 DNA reads TGTGCCAGTAAAAGAAGCATAGGGGTTGAAACTATAGGTGGCTACACCTTC. Encoded protein: CASKRSIGVETIGGYTF.

The rearrangement uses TRBV15 and TRBJ2-5; 7 positions agree with TRBD1. Germline CDR1 is LNHNV and CDR2 is YYDKDF (reference sequence). The CDR3 covers 16 residues. Germline trimming cut 10 bases from V and 4 bases from J; bases unmatched to any gene: 18. In DNA form, the CDR3 reads TGTGCCAACAGTAGAGCCCCGACAGGGACCGGAGAGACCCAGTACTTC. This sequence encodes CANSRAPTGTGETQYF.

J is TRBJ2-3 and V is TRBV12-3 or TRBV12-4, with TRBD2 matching 7 bases. V dropped 1 base and J dropped 2; count of bases not matched to a gene: 3. There are 15 residues in the CDR3. In DNA, the CDR3 is TGTGCCAGCAGTTTAGGGACTAGAGACACAGATACGCAGTATTTT. Its protein product is CASSLGTRDTDTQYF.

The table lists this clone with a few counts. V and J are TRBV24-1 and TRBJ2-5; 9 bases align to TRBD1. CDR3 length: 15 residues. With V trimmed by 4 bases and J by 5 bases, 7 bases remained unmatched. Looked up from germline, CDR1 is KGHDR and CDR2 is SFDVKD. CDR3 nucleotides: TGTGCCACCAGTGACAGCACAGGGGGCCACGAGACCCAGTACTTC. This codes for CATSDSTGGHETQYF.

This clone has a count of ten or more. The gene calls are TRBV6-5 and TRBJ2-1, with 11 nucleotides matching TRBD2. Germline V lookup: CDR1 MNHEY, CDR2 SVGAGI. The trim removed 4 bases at V and 9 bases at J, leaving 11 bases unmatched. The CDR3 has 16 residues. In nucleotides, the CDR3 is TGTGCCAGCAGTTGGCTAGCGGGAGGTTTTAATGCTGAGCAGTTCTTC. Residues: CASSWLAGGFNAEQFF.

This clone is judged medium-sized. The rearrangement links TRBV6-2 or TRBV6-3 to TRBJ2-1; 9 bases are shared with TRBD1. The CDR3 has 14 amino acids. Germline-derived CDR1 and CDR2 are MNHEY and SVGEGT. J was trimmed by 6 bases and V by 8 bases; bases with no gene match: 8. CDR3 in amino acids: CASVRDRVFNEQFF. CDR3 sequence (DNA): TGTGCCAGCGTCCGGGACAGGGTCTTCAATGAGCAGTTCTTC.

This clone was picked up many times. This clone may be a read error of a much larger clone one base away. The CDR3 end shows no conserved phenylalanine or tryptophan, and so a read error is likely. V and J are TRBV20-1 and TRBJ2-5; D remains unclear. CDR3 length equals 11 residues. Per germline, CDR1 DFQATT and CDR2 SNEGSKA (reference sequence). The V and J ends lost 1 base and 1 base respectively, with 1 base between them. For the CDR3, the DNA is TGCAGTGCTAGAGGCCAAGAGACCCAGTACCTC. Protein: CSARGQETQYL.

This clone was recorded at least ten times. This chain links TRBV4-3 with TRBJ2-3, with 10 bases identical to TRBD2. This CDR3 contains 17 residues. Germline CDR1 reads LGHNA; CDR2 reads YSLEER. V shed 4 bases, J shed 5 bases, and the junction held 12 bases outside the gene matches. CDR3 residues: CASSRETAGGLGDTQYF. In nucleotides, the CDR3 is TGCGCCAGCAGCCGGGAAACAGCGGGGGGGCTCGGAGATACGCAGTATTTT.

In its sample, this clone was seen a few times. V gene TRBV11-2 combines with J gene TRBJ1-6; D not certain. CDR3 length: 14 residues. The V and J ends lost 3 bases and 3 bases respectively, with 6 bases between them. Germline V CDR1 and CDR2: SGHAT, FQNNGV. The CDR3, as DNA: TGTGCCAGCAGCTTTGCGCTCTATAATTCACCCCTCCACTTT. It encodes CASSFALYNSPLHF.

In DNA form, the CDR3 reads TGCAGTGCTCTAATGTACGACCAGGTTTGGGGCTACACCTTC. Translated, it gives CSALMYDQVWGYTF. The chain couples TRBV20-1 to TRBJ1-2; D is unclear. From germline, CDR1 is DFQATT and CDR2 SNEGSKA (reference sequence). The CDR3 has 14 residues. The V and J ends lost 5 bases and 8 bases respectively, with 21 bases between them.

This clone is medium-sized by share. This chain connects TRBV10-2 to TRBJ2-3; D remains ambiguous. CDR3 length: 15 amino acids. Germline CDR1 and CDR2: WSHSY and SAAADI. Trimming took off 6 bases at V and 1 base at J, with 14 bases between the two ends. The chain's CDR3 is CASSQSRRGTDTQYF. CDR3 DNA sequence: TGCGCCAGCAGCCAATCCCGTAGGGGCACAGATACGCAGTATTTT.

The rearrangement uses TRBV12-3 or TRBV12-4 and TRBJ2-7, with 8 bases matching TRBD1. V shed 6 bases and J 5 bases; nucleotides not matched to a gene: 6. The CDR3 extends over 13 amino acids. CDR3 sequence: CASRWGQVNEQYF. CDR3 bases: TGTGCCAGCAGATGGGGACAGGTCAACGAGCAGTACTTC.

This clone was detected once. V gene TRBV20-1 combines with J gene TRBJ1-2, with TRBD1 as a possible D gene (6 bases). With 0 bases removed from V and 3 bases from J, the gap between germline ends came to 14 bases. The CDR3 runs to 15 residues. Germline CDR1 and CDR2: DFQATT and SNEGSKA (reference sequence). CDR3 sequence reads: CSARDLAGDHYGYTF. CDR3 in DNA: TGCAGTGCTAGAGATCTGGCAGGGGATCACTATGGCTACACCTTC.

V usage is TRBV10-1 and J usage is TRBJ1-1; 7 bases are shared with TRBD1. Germline CDR1 reads WNHNN; CDR2 reads SYGVQD (reference sequence). The CDR3 spans 16 residues. J gave up 6 bases and V 5 bases, and 15 bases lay outside the gene matches. CDR3 in amino acids: CASSRGPGVLGSEAFF. For the CDR3, the DNA is TGCGCCAGCAGTAGGGGGCCAGGGGTGCTCGGCTCTGAAGCTTTCTTT.

Relative to its sample, this clone is medium-sized (0.01 to 0.1%). J is TRBJ1-2 and V is TRBV11-2; 7 positions agree with TRBD1. The CDR3 runs to 16 residues. V dropped 5 bases and J dropped 4; count of bases not matched to a gene: 13. Germline V gives CDR1 SGHAT, CDR2 FQNNGV. CDR3 protein: CASSPMEGARSYGYTF. DNA for the CDR3: TGTGCCAGCAGCCCAATGGAGGGGGCTCGGTCCTATGGCTACACCTTC.

For the CDR3, the DNA is TGTGCCAGCAGTTCCGGGACAGGGGCTAAGGAAGCTTTCTTT. Translation: CASSSGTGAKEAFF. The V call is TRBV7-9, the J call TRBJ1-1; 10 nucleotides align to TRBD1. Germline loops: CDR1 SEHNR, CDR2 FQNEAQ (reference sequence). V trimming: 6 bases; J trimming: 8 bases; junction bases outside the gene matches: 9. The CDR3 covers 14 residues.

This clone has just a few counts. This sequence joins TRBV19 and TRBJ2-7; no definite D call. Trimming removed 3 bases at V and 7 bases at J, with 13 bases between. This CDR3 is 13 amino acids long. Germline V lookup: CDR1 LNHDA, CDR2 SQIVND (reference sequence). This chain's CDR3 is CASSMSQPGEQYF. CDR3 DNA sequence: TGTGCCAGTAGTATGAGCCAACCCGGAGAGCAGTACTTC.

The chain carries TRBV24-1 and TRBJ2-2; 12 bases agree with TRBD1. Looked up from germline, CDR1 is KGHDR and CDR2 is SFDVKD. The CDR3 loop spans 17 amino acids. V dropped 3 bases and J dropped 7; count of bases not matched to a gene: 8. Written as DNA, the CDR3 is TGTGCCACCAGTGATCCTGGGACAGGGGGCGACATCGGGGAGCTGTTTTTT. Translating gives CATSDPGTGGDIGELFF.

This clone was counted ten times or more. CDR3 nucleotides: TGTGCCAGCAGTCCATTAGATGGGACAGCGACTGAAGCTTTCTTT. Encoded protein: CASSPLDGTATEAFF. J is TRBJ1-1 and V is TRBV28; 7 bases line up with TRBD1. J lost 5 bases, V lost 5 bases, and 11 bases had no gene match. Germline CDR1 and CDR2: MDHEN and SYDVKM. The CDR3 has 15 residues.

This chain connects TRBV20-1 to TRBJ2-7, with 11 bases matching TRBD1. Germline loops: CDR1 DFQATT, CDR2 SNEGSKA (reference sequence). The CDR3 totals 15 residues. Germline trimming cut 3 bases from V and 6 bases from J; bases unmatched to any gene: 10. CDR3 nucleotides: TGCAGTGCTAGCGGGCCGGCTGGGACAGGGGGCGAGCAGTACTTC. Translation: CSASGPAGTGGEQYF.

This clone qualifies as medium-sized. V and J are TRBV12-5 and TRBJ2-7, with TRBD2 as a possible D gene (5 bases). Germline CDR1 and CDR2: LGHNT and FRNRAP. The CDR3 consists of 16 residues. Trimming pared 2 bases from V and 2 bases from J, leaving 16 bases between. The CDR3 bases are TGTGCTAGTGGTTTGCGGGGTACTCCCTGTCCCTACGAGCAGTACTTC. As protein: CASGLRGTPCPYEQYF.

This clone has just a few counts. Other DNA sequences in the sample encode the same CDR3. The chain joins TRBV5-1 to TRBJ2-1; 8 bases fit TRBD1. CDR1 SGHRS and CDR2 YFSETQ come from the germline V gene. This CDR3 region has 19 residues. V shed 0 bases and J 0 bases; nucleotides not matched to a gene: 11. CDR3 DNA: TGCGCCAGCAGCTTGGAGGGCGGGACAGGTGGGGGCTCCTACAATGAGCAGTTCTTC. Protein: CASSLEGGTGGGSYNEQFF.

The chain joins TRBV18 to TRBJ2-7; 8 nucleotides line up with TRBD1. The V and J ends lost 5 bases and 3 bases, in that order; junction bases with no gene match: 12. Germline CDR1 is KGHSH and CDR2 is LQKENI. The CDR3 consists of 16 residues. The CDR3 loop is CASSSFGQGASYEQYF. DNA for the CDR3: TGTGCCAGCTCATCCTTCGGACAGGGAGCGAGCTACGAGCAGTACTTC.

The table lists this clone with many counts. The junction and the germline gene differ at one end; a read error may be behind it. The rearrangement uses TRBV20-1 and TRBJ2-2; 9 bases map to TRBD2. The CDR3 runs to 17 residues. Germline CDR1 is DFQATT and CDR2 is SNEGSKA (reference sequence). The DNA for the CDR3 is TGCAGTGCTAGCCAAGACGGCGGGAGGGCGAACGCCGGGGAGCTGTTTTTT. Its protein is CSASQDGGRANAGELFF.

This chain links TRBV30 with TRBJ1-5, with D maybe TRBD1 (6 bases). In germline, CDR1 is GTSNPN, CDR2 SVGIG (reference sequence). The CDR3 consists of 13 residues. The V end was cut by 5 bases, the J end by 7 bases, with 15 bases between. CDR3 sequence: CAWGRDIGQPQHF. CDR3 coding DNA: TGTGCCTGGGGCCGGGACATAGGGCAGCCCCAGCATTTT.

By sample fraction, this clone is medium-sized. The chain joins TRBV10-2 to TRBJ1-5; unclear D gene. This CDR3 comprises 17 residues. From germline, CDR1 is WSHSY and CDR2 SAAADI. Between the trimmed V and J ends, which lost 2 bases and 3 bases, there was a span of 17 bases. The CDR3, as DNA: TGCGCCAGCAGTGAGCCTTTCCGGGCCGGCGCCAATCAGCCCCAGCATTTT. Its protein product is CASSEPFRAGANQPQHF.

This clone was detected a few times. The rearrangement uses TRBV19 and TRBJ2-2; D is unclear. The V end lost 9 bases, the J end lost 2 bases, and 13 bases lay between the germline ends. The CDR3 loop spans 14 amino acids. CDR1 and CDR2 (germline): LNHDA, SQIVND (reference sequence). CDR3 nucleotides: TGTGCCAGCCGTAGGGCCCAAAACACCGGGGAGCTGTTTTTT. It translates to CASRRAQNTGELFF.

This clone was recorded many times. The V gene is TRBV9, the J gene TRBJ1-1, with a possible D match to TRBD1 (5 bases). The CDR3 covers 12 residues. Trimming pared 8 bases from V and 2 bases from J, leaving 10 bases between. Germline V lookup: CDR1 SGDLS, CDR2 YYNGEE. The CDR3 DNA sequence: TGTGCCAGTCAGGGTCCTAACACTGAAGCTTTCTTT. Translated, it gives CASQGPNTEAFF. Supplemented by reference TRBV9 and TRBJ1-1, the full variable domain reads DSGVTQTPKHLITATGQRVTLRCSPRSGDLSVYWYQQSLDQGLQFLIQYYNGEERAKGNILERFSAQQFPDLHSELNLSSLELGDSALYFCASQGPNTEAFFGQGTRLTVV.